This T cell receptor beta chain originates from a study of chemoradiotherapy in HPV16-positive cancers. The study, taken as a whole, reports: In HPV16-positive patients, HPV-responsive T-cell expansion tracked better recurrence-free survival.

This CDR3 region has 17 residues. Trimming removed 0 bases at V and 11 bases at J, with 26 bases between. Germline assignment: CDR1 SEHNR and CDR2 FQNEAQ (reference sequence). TCRdb's copy holds only in-frame clones and misses some; the assay was immunoSEQ multiplex PCR. Of tens of thousands of clones in the sample, 94% were seen once. On this clone itself: As yet, its antigen is unknown.

The sequence came from a human donor with HPV-associated anogenital cancer. The gene calls are TRBV7-9 and TRBJ2-7; possible D gene TRBD2, 6 bases. This specimen was taken from a patient who underwent chemoradiotherapy. Here the CDR3 reads CASSLAYGTGAPLEEYF. For the CDR3, the DNA is TGTGCCAGCAGCTTAGCGTACGGGACGGGAGCGCCCCTGGAAGAGTACTTC.